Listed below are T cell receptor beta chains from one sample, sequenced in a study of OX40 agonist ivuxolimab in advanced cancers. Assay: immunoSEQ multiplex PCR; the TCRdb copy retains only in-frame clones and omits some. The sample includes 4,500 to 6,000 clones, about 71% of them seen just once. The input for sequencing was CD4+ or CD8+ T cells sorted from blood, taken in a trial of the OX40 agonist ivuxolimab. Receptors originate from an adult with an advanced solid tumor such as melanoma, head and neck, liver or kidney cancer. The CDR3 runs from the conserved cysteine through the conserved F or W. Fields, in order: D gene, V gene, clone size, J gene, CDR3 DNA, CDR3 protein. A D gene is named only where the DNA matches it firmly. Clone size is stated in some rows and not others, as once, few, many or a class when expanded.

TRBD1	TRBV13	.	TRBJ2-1	TGTGCCAGCAGCCCTGGGACAGGGCATGGGAATGAGCAGTTCTTC	CASSPGTGHGNEQFF
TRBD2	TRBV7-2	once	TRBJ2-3	TGTGCCAGCAGCGTGGGGGGGTACACAGATACGCAGTATTTT	CASSVGGYTDTQYF
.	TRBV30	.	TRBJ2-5	TGTGCCTGGAGTGTACAGGGCGGATCTTGGGCCCAGTACTTC	CAWSVQGGSWAQYF
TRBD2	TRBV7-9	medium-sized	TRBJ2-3	TGTGCCAGCAGCCAGTGGCGGGAGGGCCGCACAGATACGCAGTATTTT	CASSQWREGRTDTQYF
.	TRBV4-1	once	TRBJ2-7	TGCGCCAGCAGCCATGGGCCCGGACAGTCCTACGAGCAGTACTTC	CASSHGPGQSYEQYF
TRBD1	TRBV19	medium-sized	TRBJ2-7	TGTGCCAGTAGTATGGGACAGACCCACTACGAGCAGTACTTC	CASSMGQTHYEQYF
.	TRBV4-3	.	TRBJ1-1	TGCGCCAGCAGCCAAGAGAGGAGCGGGAGTAAATTCACTGAAGCTTTCTTT	CASSQERSGSKFTEAFF
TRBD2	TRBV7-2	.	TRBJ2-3	TGTGCCAGCAGCCAGTGGCGGGAGGGCCGCACAGATACGCAGTATTTT	CASSQWREGRTDTQYF
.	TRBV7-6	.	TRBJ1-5	TGTGCCAGCAGCTTAGCCTCTGGGGGTCATCAGCCCCAGCATTTT	CASSLASGGHQPQHF
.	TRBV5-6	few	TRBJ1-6	TGTGCCAGCAGCTTAGGGCCCCTAAGCTCCTATAATTCACCCCTCCACTTT	CASSLGPLSSYNSPLHF
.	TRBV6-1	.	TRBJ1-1	TGTGCCAGCAGTGCGAGTACAGGGGCTTTCTTT	CASSASTGAFF
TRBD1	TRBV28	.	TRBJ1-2	TGTGCCAGCAGCTCTTCCGGGACCACAGGGGGCCCTTTTAACTATGGCTACACCTTC	CASSSSGTTGGPFNYGYTF
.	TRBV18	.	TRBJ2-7	TGTGCCAGCTCAGGGCAGGGGACCCACGACTACTACGAGCAGTACTTC	CASSGQGTHDYYEQYF
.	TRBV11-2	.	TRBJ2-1	TGTGCCAGCAGCCGAGGAGGGCAGTTCTTC	CASSRGGQFF
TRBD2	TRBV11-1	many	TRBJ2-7	TGTGCCAGCAGCGCCGGGACTAGCCTTTGGGAGCAGTACTTC	CASSAGTSLWEQYF
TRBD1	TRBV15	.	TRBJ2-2	TGTGCCACCAGCAGACGGGACAGGGTGGGGACCGGGGAGCTGTTTTTT	CATSRRDRVGTGELFF
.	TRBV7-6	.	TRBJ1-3	TGTGCCAGCAGCTTAGAAAGTGGACCTGGAAACACCATATATTTT	CASSLESGPGNTIYF
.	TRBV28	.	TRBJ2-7	TGTGCCAGCAGTTTATTCCACCCGACCGAGGACCCTACCTACGAGCAGTACTTC	CASSLFHPTEDPTYEQYF
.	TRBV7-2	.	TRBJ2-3	TGTGCCGGCAGCGACTGGACAGTTGCGCGAGTGCCAGATACGCAGTATTTT	CAGSDWTVARVPDTQYF
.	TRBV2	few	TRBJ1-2	TGTGCCAGCGGGACGGACTATGGCTACACCTTC	CASGTDYGYTF
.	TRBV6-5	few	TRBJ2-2	TGTGCCAGCAGTTACGGGGAGAACACCGGGGAGCTGTTTTTT	CASSYGENTGELFF
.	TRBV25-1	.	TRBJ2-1	TGTGCCAGCAGGGGGCTATCTCCCTACAATGAGCAGTTCTTC	CASRGLSPYNEQFF
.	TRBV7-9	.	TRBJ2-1	TGTGCCAGCAGCTCCCACCCGGGGAGTGAGCAGTTCTTC	CASSSHPGSEQFF
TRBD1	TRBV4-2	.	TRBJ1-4	TGTGCCAGCAGCCAAGGGGACAGACGAAATGAAAAACTGTTTTTT	CASSQGDRRNEKLFF
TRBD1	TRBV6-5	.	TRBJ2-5	TGTGCCAGCAGTTACTCGCGGACAGGGGGTGTAGAGACCCAGTACTTC	CASSYSRTGGVETQYF
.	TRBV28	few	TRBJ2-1	TGTGCCAGCAGTTTGGGGCTCCGGGACAATGAGCAGTTCTTC	CASSLGLRDNEQFF
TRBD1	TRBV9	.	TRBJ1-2	TGTGCCAGCAGCAGCCGACAGGGGCCCTATGGCTACACCTTC	CASSSRQGPYGYTF
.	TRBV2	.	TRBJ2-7	TGTGCCACCTCGGACCGCCTATACGAGCAGTACTTC	CATSDRLYEQYF
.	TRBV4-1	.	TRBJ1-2	TGCGCCAGCAGCCAAGTGCCGGGACGATTAATTGATGGCTACACCTTC	CASSQVPGRLIDGYTF
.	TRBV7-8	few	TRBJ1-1	TGTGCCAGCAGCTTAGGAGGGAGGACTGAAGCTTTCTTT	CASSLGGRTEAFF
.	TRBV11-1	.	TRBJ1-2	TGTGCCAGCAGCTTAGATCGGGGTGGCTACACCTTC	CASSLDRGGYTF
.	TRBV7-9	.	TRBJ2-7	TGTGCCAGCAGCTTGGGGGCCTACGAGCAGTACTTC	CASSLGAYEQYF
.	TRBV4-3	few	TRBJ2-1	TGCGCCAGCAGCCAAGATATAGGGGGCAATGAGCAGTTCTTC	CASSQDIGGNEQFF
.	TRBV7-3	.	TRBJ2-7	TGTGCCAGCAGCCCGGGGTTTGGCTACGAGCAGTACTTC	CASSPGFGYEQYF
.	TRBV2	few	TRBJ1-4	TGTGCCAGCAGTGAGGCTCCGGGTTCGAGTGAAAAACTGTTTTTT	CASSEAPGSSEKLFF
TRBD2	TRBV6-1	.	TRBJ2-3	TGTGCCAGCAGTGAATATCGGGGGGAAACAGATACGCAGTATTTT	CASSEYRGETDTQYF
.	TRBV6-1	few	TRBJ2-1	TGTGCCAGCAGTGAGGGTAGTGCGCCCTACAATGAGCAGTTCTTC	CASSEGSAPYNEQFF
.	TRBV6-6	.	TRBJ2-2	TGTGCCAGCAGTTACGAGGGGTTCTCCACCGGGGAGCTGTTTTTT	CASSYEGFSTGELFF
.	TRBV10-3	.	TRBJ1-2	TGTGCCATCAGTGAGTCAGTCGGGCGAAATCACTATGGCTACACCTTC	CAISESVGRNHYGYTF
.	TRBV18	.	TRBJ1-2	TGTGCCAGCTCACCCCGACAAGGAGGGACTGGCGGCTACACCTTC	CASSPRQGGTGGYTF
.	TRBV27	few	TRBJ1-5	TGTGCCAGCAGTCTGGGTTTCAATCAGCCCCAGCATTTT	CASSLGFNQPQHF
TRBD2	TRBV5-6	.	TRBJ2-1	TGTGCCAGCAGCTCCCCCATTAGTTTGAGCGGGGGGGCAAATGAGCAGTTCTTC	CASSSPISLSGGANEQFF
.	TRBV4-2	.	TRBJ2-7	TGTGCCAGCAGCTTAGTACTGGGGGAGCAGTACTTC	CASSLVLGEQYF
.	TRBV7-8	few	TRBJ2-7	TGTGCCAGCAGCCCCTTGGGGACGGCCTACGAGCAGTACTTC	CASSPLGTAYEQYF
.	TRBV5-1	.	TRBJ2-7	TGCGCCAGCAGCCTGGCACCGGGCGGGCTGCGCAACGAGCAGTACTTC	CASSLAPGGLRNEQYF
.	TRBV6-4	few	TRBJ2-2	TGTGCCAGCAGACAGGGTTCCGGGGAGCTGTTTTTT	CASRQGSGELFF
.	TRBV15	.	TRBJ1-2	TGTGCCACCAGCAGAGATCCAGGGAAAGGCTACACCTTC	CATSRDPGKGYTF
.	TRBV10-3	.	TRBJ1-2	TGTGCCATCAGCCGCCTTTGGGACAAGGGGGATGGCTACACCTTC	CAISRLWDKGDGYTF
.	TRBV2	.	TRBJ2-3	TGTGCCAGCTTCGTGACAAAGGGGGCAGATACGCAGTATTTT	CASFVTKGADTQYF
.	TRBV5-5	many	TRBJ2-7	TGTGCCAGCAGCTTGGGACAGGGAGGCGAGCAGTACTTC	CASSLGQGGEQYF
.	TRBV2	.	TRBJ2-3	TGTGCCACCAGTGGACTGATCACAGATACGCAGTATTTT	CATSGLITDTQYF